The 21 T cell receptor beta chains presented below share a single source sample, sequenced in a study of T cells in Graves' hyperthyroidism and ophthalmopathy. Regions amplified from RNA transcripts were the TCR beta CDR3 regions. Carried out on the TCR CDR3, a first-round RT-PCR used the HTBI primer set. One entry per CDR3 protein, called by TCRdb with MiXCR from the multiplex PCR reads. Of roughly 380,000 distinct CDR3 sequences listed, approximately 14% are singletons. Sequencing was carried out using blood. All receptors come from a woman in her late teens or twenties with Graves' hyperthyroidism.

This clonotype was picked up many times. The V and J genes are TRBV11-1 and TRBJ2-1; 8 nucleotides align to TRBD2. V lost 1 base and J lost 6; bases outside the gene matches: 8. The CDR3 loop spans 16 amino acids. Looked up from germline, CDR1 is SGHAT and CDR2 is FQDESV (reference sequence). The CDR3 spells CASSLVAGGLSNEQFF. The CDR3 DNA follows: TGTGCCAGCAGCTTAGTGGCGGGAGGATTGAGCAATGAGCAGTTCTTC.

This clonotype came up many times. V usage is TRBV4-2 and J usage is TRBJ2-5; 8 bases map to TRBD2. CDR3 size: 14 residues. Germline V gene data show CDR1 as LGHNA and CDR2 as YNFKEQ. Losses at the gene ends were 1 base for V and 5 bases for J; bases not matched to a gene: 3. CDR3 coding DNA: TGTGCCAGCAGCCAAGGCGCGGGAGGCGAGACCCAGTACTTC. Translated: CASSQGAGGETQYF.

This clonotype was seen more than once but under ten times. The chain recombines TRBV6-2 or TRBV6-3 with TRBJ1-1; D is unclear. The CDR3 spans 14 residues. Germline V lookup: CDR1 MNHEY, CDR2 SVGEGT. V was cut by 7 bases and J by 1 base, with 13 bases left in between. The CDR3: CASTKRGQNTEAFF. CDR3 in DNA: TGTGCCAGCACCAAAAGAGGGCAGAACACTGAAGCTTTCTTT.

This clonotype was recorded at least ten times. The chain recombines TRBV12-3 or TRBV12-4 with TRBJ1-1; a weak D match, TRBD1 (5 bases). V lost 8 bases and J 8 bases, leaving 18 bases between the germline ends. This CDR3 is 13 amino acids long. The CDR3, as DNA: TGTGCCAGCTCGGCGGGGCCCGCAAGGGAAGCTTTCTTT. Translation gives CASSAGPAREAFF.

Many counts were recorded for this clonotype. The rearrangement uses TRBV5-1 and TRBJ1-4; the D gene is possibly TRBD1 (6 bases). Germline V gives CDR1 SGHRS, CDR2 YFSETQ. The CDR3 has 15 residues. Trimming shortened V by 1 base and J by 5 bases, and 12 bases separated the two germline ends. This CDR3 reads CASSLTGSNNEKLFF. The CDR3, as DNA: TGCGCCAGCAGCTTGACAGGGTCTAACAATGAAAAACTGTTTTTT.

The V call is TRBV10-3, the J call TRBJ1-2; unclear D gene. The CDR3 covers 14 residues. Germline V gene lookup returns CDR1 ENHRY and CDR2 SYGVKD. The ends were cut back, 4 bases at V and 1 base at J, with 10 bases in the middle. This chain's CDR3 is CAISAMTRNYGYTF. CDR3 coding DNA: TGTGCCATCAGTGCCATGACACGTAACTATGGCTACACCTTC.

This clonotype was observed a few times. This chain connects TRBV6-1 to TRBJ1-5; D is unclear. The V end lost 1 base, the J end lost 7 bases, and 8 bases lay between the germline ends. The CDR3 spans 13 residues. The germline V gene has CDR1 MNHNS and CDR2 SASEGT. This chain's CDR3 is CASSEVRGQPQHF. Here the CDR3 DNA reads TGTGCCAGCAGTGAAGTTCGAGGACAGCCCCAGCATTTT.

There are many counts of this clonotype. This chain joins TRBV7-2 and TRBJ2-5, with TRBD1 matching over 9 bases. V was clipped by 7 bases and J by 3 bases; unmatched bases: 3. The CDR3 length is 13 residues. Germline values: CDR1 SGHTA, CDR2 FQGNSA. The CDR3 DNA reads as TGTGCCAGCACCCGGGACAGGGAAGAGACCCAGTACTTC. Translation gives CASTRDREETQYF.

This clonotype was observed at least ten times. V usage is TRBV30 and J usage is TRBJ2-1, with unresolved D. CDR3 length: 10 residues. CDR1 is GTSNPN, CDR2 SVGIG, per germline (reference sequence). V was shortened by 0 bases and J by 6 bases, with 0 bases between the two germline ends. The CDR3 loop is CAWSVNEQFF. In DNA, the CDR3 is TGTGCCTGGAGTGTCAATGAGCAGTTCTTC.

This chain joins TRBV19 and TRBJ2-1; 8 bases are shared with TRBD2. This CDR3 spans 18 amino acids. The germline gives CDR1 LNHDA, CDR2 SQIVND (reference sequence). J gave up 5 bases and V 0 bases, and 12 bases lay outside the gene matches. DNA of the CDR3: TGTGCCAGTAGTATAGATTCCCCTGCGGGAGGAATAAACAATGAGCAGTTCTTC. This codes for CASSIDSPAGGINNEQFF.

This clonotype was seen many times. The chain recombines TRBV28 with TRBJ2-7; D gene ambiguous. The CDR3 length is 13 residues. With 1 base removed from V and 0 bases from J, the gap between germline ends came to 4 bases. Germline CDR1 reads MDHEN; CDR2 reads SYDVKM. The CDR3 here is CASSLYGSYEQYF. DNA for the CDR3: TGTGCCAGCAGTTTATACGGCTCCTACGAGCAGTACTTC.

The genes are TRBV5-4 and TRBJ2-7, with 7 bases that match TRBD2. The CDR3 spans 14 residues. Germline-derived CDR1 and CDR2 are SGHNT and YYREEE (reference sequence). After removal of 3 bases from V and 2 bases from J, the junction contained 5 bases not matched to a gene. Written as DNA, the CDR3 is TGTGCCAGCAGCTCGGGGGGAGGGGCCTACGAGCAGTACTTC. Translated: CASSSGGGAYEQYF.

This clonotype was counted at least ten times. This rearrangement joins TRBV7-3 to TRBJ2-3; 11 bases align to TRBD2. Germline values: CDR1 SGHTA, CDR2 FQGTGA. The CDR3 is made up of 15 amino acids. With V trimmed by 5 bases and J by 5 bases, 6 bases remained unmatched. The DNA for the CDR3 is TGTGCCAGCAGCCCTCAGGGGACTAGCGGAGATACGCAGTATTTT. Its protein is CASSPQGTSGDTQYF.

This clonotype showed up many times. This chain uses TRBV28 with TRBJ1-1; D gene ambiguous. In germline, CDR1 is MDHEN, CDR2 SYDVKM. Deletions cut 1 base from V and 1 base from J, with 7 bases between. This CDR3 region has 14 residues. The CDR3 loop is CASSLFYRNTEAFF. DNA of the CDR3: TGTGCCAGCAGTTTATTCTATCGGAACACTGAAGCTTTCTTT.

There are many counts of this clonotype. CDR3 sequence: CASTPPGRGYGYTF. Here the CDR3 DNA reads TGTGCCAGCACCCCGCCGGGACGGGGTTATGGCTACACCTTC. This sequence joins TRBV28 and TRBJ1-2, with D possibly being TRBD1 (5 bases). This CDR3 contains 14 residues. Between the trimmed V and J ends, which lost 7 bases and 5 bases, there was a span of 17 bases. In germline, CDR1 is MDHEN, CDR2 SYDVKM.

In this sample, this clonotype turned up many times. The J gene is TRBJ1-4, the V gene TRBV28; no clear D gene. V was pared by 8 bases and J by 8 bases, with 15 bases between. This CDR3 spans 13 amino acids. Germline CDR1 and CDR2: MDHEN and SYDVKM. The CDR3 is CASRPTQSEKLFF. CDR3 nucleotides: TGTGCCAGCCGGCCCACGCAGTCCGAAAAACTGTTTTTT.

The CDR3 coding sequence is TGTGCCAGCGGCCAAAAGGTGGATGAGCAGTTCTTC. Its protein is CASGQKVDEQFF. The chain recombines TRBV7-9 with TRBJ2-1; D remains ambiguous. The V end was cut by 8 bases, the J end by 8 bases, with 13 bases between. The CDR3 length is 12 residues. From germline, CDR1 is SEHNR and CDR2 FQNEAQ (reference sequence).

The J gene is TRBJ1-1, the V gene TRBV30; TRBD1 matches at 8 bases. Germline V gives CDR1 GTSNPN, CDR2 SVGIG (reference sequence). The CDR3 loop spans 15 amino acids. After removal of 3 bases from V and 4 bases from J, the junction contained 10 bases not matched to a gene. CDR3 in DNA: TGTGCCTGGAGCCTCGGACAGGGCGTAAGCACTGAAGCTTTCTTT. Translation: CAWSLGQGVSTEAFF.

This clonotype was seen at least ten times. V is TRBV11-1 and J is TRBJ2-1; D is perhaps TRBD1 (6 bases). V gave up 3 bases and J gave up 7 bases, with 13 bases separating them. The length of the CDR3 is 14 residues. Germline V lookup: CDR1 SGHAT, CDR2 FQDESV (reference sequence). CDR3 sequence reads: CASSFIRGRNEQFF. The CDR3 coding sequence is TGTGCCAGCAGCTTTATCAGGGGAAGGAATGAGCAGTTCTTC.

The V call is TRBV9, the J call TRBJ2-2; tentatively, D is TRBD1 (7 bases). The CDR3 covers 15 residues. V lost 0 bases and J lost 5, with 11 bases in between. Germline-derived CDR1 and CDR2 are SGDLS and YYNGEE. In DNA, the CDR3 is TGTGCCAGCAGCGTAGTTCCAGGGGGGACCGGGGAGCTGTTTTTT. Protein product: CASSVVPGGTGELFF.

The sample holds a few counts of this clonotype. This rearrangement joins TRBV5-5 to TRBJ2-3; TRBD1 aligns across 9 bases. CDR1 is SGHKS and CDR2 is YYEKEE in the germline V gene (reference sequence). There are 16 residues in the CDR3. The J segment lost 2 bases and the V segment lost 1 base, leaving 5 bases of the junction unmatched. The CDR3 DNA reads TGTGCCAGCAGCTTGTGGGACAGGGACATCACAGATACGCAGTATTTT. Amino acid sequence: CASSLWDRDITDTQYF.